This is a list of T cell receptor beta chains from one sample in a study of blood T cell repertoires in COVID-19. TCRdb's copy holds only in-frame clones and misses some; the assay was immunoSEQ multiplex PCR. This sample has about 230,000 clones, with around 86% found just once. Sequencing was performed on PBMCs or T cells enriched from blood (not recorded which). These receptors all stem from a man aged 18 to 30 who had recovered from COVID-19. The CDR3 runs from the conserved cysteine through the conserved F or W. Each record gives: clone size, D gene, J gene, V gene, CDR3 protein, CDR3 DNA. A D gene is named only where the DNA matches it firmly. Rows give clone size only sometimes, using once, few, many, or a class for an expanded clone.

>-|-|TRBJ2-3|TRBV5-6
CASSPDNTDTQYF
TGTGCCAGCAGCCCGGACAACACAGATACGCAGTATTTT
>-|TRBD1|TRBJ2-7|TRBV19
CASSMSTGGGYEQYF
TGTGCCAGTAGTATGAGCACAGGGGGTGGCTACGAGCAGTACTTC
>-|-|TRBJ2-7|TRBV30
CAWSGLDYEQYF
TGTGCCTGGAGTGGCTTAGACTACGAGCAGTACTTC
>-|-|TRBJ1-3|TRBV12-5
CASGQSTRGNTIYF
TGTGCTAGTGGACAAAGTACCCGTGGAAACACCATATATTTT
>-|TRBD1|TRBJ1-5|TRBV6-2/TRBV6-3
CASSLTRDSQPQHF
TGTGCCAGCAGCCTTACTCGGGACAGTCAGCCCCAGCATTTT
>once|TRBD1|TRBJ1-1|TRBV6-5
CASSYRTGDTEAFF
TGTGCCAGCAGTTATCGGACAGGGGACACTGAAGCTTTCTTT
>few|-|TRBJ1-2|TRBV5-6
CASSLTGGYYGYTF
TGTGCCAGCAGCTTGACGGGGGGTTACTATGGCTACACCTTC
>-|-|TRBJ2-7|TRBV18
CASSPQTATGINSYEQYF
TGTGCCAGCTCACCACAGACCGCGACAGGAATTAACTCCTACGAGCAGTACTTC
>-|-|TRBJ2-1|TRBV11-3
CASSLAWSGQYNEQFF
TGTGCCAGCAGCTTAGCCTGGAGCGGGCAATACAATGAGCAGTTCTTC
>few|TRBD2|TRBJ2-1|TRBV27
CASSSPFNSGTAGANEQFF
TGTGCCAGCAGTTCCCCGTTTAACAGCGGGACTGCGGGCGCCAATGAGCAGTTCTTC
>-|-|TRBJ2-7|TRBV6-5
CASNPSSGSGSEQYF
TGTGCCAGCAACCCCTCCTCGGGTTCTGGATCCGAGCAGTACTTC
>-|-|TRBJ1-1|TRBV6-5
CASSYGQGSVEAFF
TGTGCCAGCAGTTACGGCCAGGGCAGCGTCGAAGCTTTCTTT
>-|-|TRBJ1-5|TRBV18
CASSLTELGYSNQPQHF
TGTGCCAGCTCACTGACTGAGCTGGGTTATAGTAATCAGCCCCAGCATTTT
>-|TRBD1|TRBJ1-2|TRBV5-1
CASSGGTVYVGYTF
TGCGCCAGCAGCGGAGGGACAGTTTACGTTGGCTACACCTTC
>-|-|TRBJ2-1|TRBV30
CAWSVGSHNEQFF
TGTGCCTGGAGTGTTGGGAGTCACAATGAGCAGTTCTTC
>-|-|TRBJ1-2|TRBV10-3
CAIRTGTRPNYGYTF
TGTGCCATCAGAACGGGGACAAGACCCAACTATGGCTACACCTTC
>-|-|TRBJ2-5|TRBV18
CASSFITRESRETQYF
TGTGCCAGCTCATTTATAACCAGGGAAAGTAGAGAGACCCAGTACTTC
>-|-|TRBJ1-3|TRBV7-9
CASSRRTDGSGNTIYF
TGTGCCAGCAGCCGGAGGACGGACGGATCTGGAAACACCATATATTTT
>-|-|TRBJ2-1|TRBV28
CASSPPGEAPYNEQFF
TGTGCCAGCAGTCCCCCAGGGGAAGCGCCCTACAATGAGCAGTTCTTC
>-|-|TRBJ2-6|TRBV10-3
CAISEQGVSGANVLTF
TGTGCCATCAGTGAGCAGGGTGTCTCTGGGGCCAACGTCCTGACTTTC
>-|-|TRBJ2-4|TRBV27
CASSLRMTDLAKNIQYF
TGTGCCAGCAGTTTAAGGATGACAGACCTAGCCAAAAACATTCAGTACTTC
>-|-|TRBJ1-2|TRBV5-4
CASSSDRFYGYTF
TGTGCCAGCAGCTCTGACAGGTTCTATGGCTACACCTTC
>-|-|TRBJ1-2|TRBV14
CASSQSGTPNYGYTF
TGTGCCAGCAGTCAATCCGGGACACCTAACTATGGCTACACCTTC
>-|TRBD2|TRBJ2-3|TRBV18
CASSPLAELSTDTQYF
TGTGCCAGCTCACCCCTAGCGGAACTAAGCACAGATACGCAGTATTTT
>-|TRBD2|TRBJ2-5|TRBV5-1
CASSLGSTSGVETQYF
TGCGCCAGCAGCTTGGGGTCGACTAGCGGGGTAGAGACCCAGTACTTC
>few|-|TRBJ1-2|TRBV6-1
CASSEAHGTTLSYGYTF
TGTGCCAGCAGTGAAGCCCACGGGACAACCTTATCCTATGGCTACACCTTC
>-|TRBD1|TRBJ1-6|TRBV10-2
CASSGQDNSPLHF
TGCGCCAGCAGCGGACAGGATAATTCACCCCTCCACTTT
>-|-|TRBJ1-6|TRBV30
CAWSVRDGSSYNSPLHF
TGTGCCTGGAGTGTACGGGACGGGAGCTCCTATAATTCACCCCTCCACTTT
>-|-|TRBJ2-1|TRBV30
CALGFIPRSEQFF
TGTGCCCTGGGTTTCATCCCTCGGAGTGAGCAGTTCTTC
>-|TRBD1|TRBJ1-5|TRBV27
CASSLYQDRGDNQPQHF
TGTGCCAGCAGTTTATACCAAGACAGGGGTGACAATCAGCCCCAGCATTTT
>few|TRBD2|TRBJ2-5|TRBV11-1
CASSGTSGSQETQYF
TGTGCCAGCAGCGGAACTAGCGGGAGCCAAGAGACCCAGTACTTC
>-|TRBD1|TRBJ1-4|TRBV19
CASSISRMTGTNEKLFF
TGTGCCAGTAGTATTTCCCGGATGACAGGGACTAATGAAAAACTGTTTTTT
>-|TRBD2|TRBJ2-7|TRBV5-1
CASSLYAGEGYEQYF
TGCGCCAGCAGCTTGTACGCGGGAGAGGGCTACGAGCAGTACTTC
>-|TRBD1|TRBJ2-1|TRBV12-5
CAIRIGQGSSYNEQFF
TGTGCTATTCGGATAGGACAGGGGAGCTCCTACAATGAGCAGTTCTTC
>-|TRBD2|TRBJ2-1|TRBV7-2
CASSLFMAGAYNEQFF
TGTGCCAGCAGCTTATTTATGGCGGGGGCCTACAATGAGCAGTTCTTC
>-|TRBD2|TRBJ2-5|TRBV6-5
CASSRLAGGQETQYF
TGTGCCAGCAGTCGACTAGCGGGAGGGCAAGAGACCCAGTACTTC
>-|-|TRBJ2-7|TRBV14
CASSQDLGRHEQYF
TGTGCCAGCAGCCAAGATTTGGGGCGACACGAGCAGTACTTC
>-|-|TRBJ2-7|TRBV19
CASTQGAGASEQYF
TGTGCCAGTACCCAAGGGGCAGGCGCATCCGAGCAGTACTTC
>-|TRBD2|TRBJ2-4|TRBV5-1
CASSSAAGGPLNIQYF
TGCGCCAGCAGCTCTGCGGCGGGGGGGCCATTAAACATTCAGTACTTC
>-|TRBD1|TRBJ2-1|TRBV19
CASSMGTGDYNEQFF
TGTGCCAGTAGTATGGGGACAGGGGATTACAATGAGCAGTTCTTC
>-|-|TRBJ1-2|TRBV5-1
CASSLRQAYYGYTF
TGCGCCAGCAGCTTAAGACAGGCGTACTATGGCTACACCTTC
>-|-|TRBJ2-5|TRBV7-5
CARSLRTAEISRETQYF
TGTGCCAGAAGCTTAAGAACAGCGGAGATCTCCCGGGAGACCCAGTACTTC
>-|-|TRBJ2-5|TRBV16
CASSPLSSETQYF
TGTGCCAGCAGCCCCCTCTCGTCAGAGACCCAGTACTTC
>-|-|TRBJ1-3|TRBV5-1
CASRESSGNTIYF
TGCGCCAGCAGGGAGAGCTCTGGAAACACCATATATTTT
>-|TRBD2|TRBJ2-1|TRBV27
CATYPGGIPYNEQFF
TGTGCCACCTACCCGGGGGGTATACCCTACAATGAGCAGTTCTTC
>-|TRBD1|TRBJ1-5|TRBV28
CASIPIRDRGSNQPQHF
TGTGCCAGCATTCCTATTAGAGACAGGGGGAGCAATCAGCCCCAGCATTTT
>-|-|TRBJ2-7|TRBV27
CASSYGNNYEQYF
TGTGCCAGCAGTTACGGGAACAACTACGAGCAGTACTTC
>-|-|TRBJ2-1|TRBV15
CATSSLYDSAYNEQFF
TGTGCCACCAGTAGCCTGTACGATAGCGCCTACAATGAGCAGTTCTTC
>-|-|TRBJ1-1|TRBV18
CASSPPRGGGTEAFF
TGTGCCAGCTCACCCCCCAGGGGAGGGGGCACTGAAGCTTTCTTT
>-|-|TRBJ2-3|TRBV19
CASSIAAAGAPTDTQYF
TGTGCCAGTAGTATAGCGGCAGCGGGCGCCCCCACAGATACGCAGTATTTT
>-|-|TRBJ2-5|TRBV27
CASSFTGQETQYF
TGTGCCAGCAGTTTCACAGGACAAGAGACCCAGTACTTC
>once|TRBD2|TRBJ2-1|TRBV11-3
CASSTLAGPYNEQFF
TGTGCCAGCAGCACTCTAGCGGGGCCCTACAATGAGCAGTTCTTC
>once|-|TRBJ1-1|TRBV27
CASSQSRRGGTEAFF
TGTGCCAGCAGTCAATCCCGGAGGGGAGGGACTGAAGCTTTCTTT
>-|TRBD1|TRBJ2-7|TRBV12-5
CASGLGQGREQYF
TGTGCTAGTGGTTTGGGACAGGGACGAGAGCAGTACTTC
>-|-|TRBJ1-3|TRBV2
CASRPGVLSGNTIYF
TGTGCCAGCAGGCCCGGGGTGCTCTCTGGAAACACCATATATTTT
>-|-|TRBJ2-5|TRBV10-1
CASSEGSLETQYF
TGCGCCAGCAGTGAAGGTAGCCTGGAAACCCAGTACTTC
>-|-|TRBJ1-6|TRBV27
CASTKTGFGSPLHF
TGTGCCAGCACTAAAACAGGGTTTGGTTCACCCCTCCACTTT